The 25 T cell receptor beta chains listed next were all sequenced from one sample in a study of blood T cell repertoires in COVID-19. The method was immunoSEQ multiplex PCR; TCRdb's version includes in-frame clones alone and lacks a portion of them. The sample contains some 400,000 clones, roughly 92% of which appear only once. The sequenced material came from PBMCs or T cells enriched from blood (not recorded which). The receptors stem from a woman aged 40 to 55 who had been exposed to COVID-19.

The chain is built from TRBV28 and TRBJ1-4; D is undetermined. The CDR3 is 15 amino acids. Trimming took off 7 bases at V and 4 bases at J, with 16 bases between the two ends. CDR1 MDHEN and CDR2 SYDVKM come from the germline V gene. This CDR3 reads CASTTLGLLNEKLFF. The CDR3 nucleotides are TGTGCCAGCACCACCCTAGGACTCCTTAATGAAAAACTGTTTTTT.

V gene TRBV19 combines with J gene TRBJ1-5; D gene uncertain. This CDR3 contains 14 residues. V was cut by 4 bases and J by 4 bases, with 11 bases left in between. From germline, CDR1 is LNHDA and CDR2 SQIVND (reference sequence). CDR3 sequence: CASSKNRVNQPQHF. The CDR3 DNA follows: TGTGCCAGTAGTAAGAACAGAGTAAATCAGCCCCAGCATTTT.

This chain links TRBV2 with TRBJ2-5; 11 bases are shared with TRBD1. Germline CDR1 SNHLY, CDR2 FYNNEI. The CDR3 runs 15 residues. J lost 3 bases, V lost 3 bases, and 3 bases had no gene match. CDR3 DNA sequence: TGTGCCAGCAGTGATGGGACAGGGGGGAAAGAGACCCAGTACTTC. Amino acids: CASSDGTGGKETQYF.

This chain connects TRBV11-3 to TRBJ1-1; 8 positions agree with TRBD1. Germline V gene sequence: CDR1 SGHNT, CDR2 YENEEA. The CDR3 spans 15 residues. V lost 5 bases, J lost 1 base, and 6 bases stayed unmatched. The CDR3 reads CASSPRQGQNTEAFF. The CDR3 DNA sequence: TGTGCCAGCAGCCCCAGACAGGGGCAGAACACTGAAGCTTTCTTT.

The rearrangement uses TRBV6-2 or TRBV6-3 and TRBJ2-1, with D possibly matching TRBD2 (5 bases). Trimming took off 5 bases at V and 0 bases at J, with 11 bases between the two ends. The CDR3 is made up of 15 amino acids. The germline V gene encodes CDR1 MNHEY and CDR2 SVGEGT. Here the CDR3 DNA reads TGTGCCAGCAGTCAAGCGGAAAGCTCCTACAATGAGCAGTTCTTC. Translating it yields CASSQAESSYNEQFF.

V is TRBV7-2 and J is TRBJ2-3; D not certain. The V gene's germline CDR1 is SGHTA and CDR2 FQGNSA. The CDR3 totals 14 residues. The ends were cut back, 2 bases at V and 2 bases at J, with 8 bases in the middle. CDR3 loop: CASSLLQITDTQYF. CDR3 DNA: TGTGCCAGCAGCTTACTGCAGATCACAGATACGCAGTATTTT.

The CDR3 nucleotides are TGTGCCAGCTCACCAATGAGGTTGGCCGGGGGAGAGACCCAGTACTTC. It codes for CASSPMRLAGGETQYF. The chain employs TRBV18 and TRBJ2-5, with D perhaps TRBD2 (6 bases). Trimming pared 2 bases from V and 4 bases from J, leaving 17 bases between. CDR1 and CDR2 (germline): KGHSH, LQKENI. This CDR3 region has 16 residues.

The V call is TRBV6-5, the J call TRBJ2-7; 11 bases are shared with TRBD2. CDR1 and CDR2 (germline): MNHEY, SVGAGI. V shed 7 bases and J 5 bases; nucleotides not matched to a gene: 7. CDR3 length equals 14 residues. The CDR3 DNA reads TGTGCCAGCAAAACCCTACTAGCGGGGGACGAGCAGTACTTC. The encoded protein is CASKTLLAGDEQYF.

This clone was seen just once. The chain links TRBV2 to TRBJ2-5, with 10 positions matching TRBD1. CDR1 and CDR2 from the germline V gene are SNHLY and FYNNEI. This CDR3 is 16 amino acids long. V shed 6 bases and J 2 bases; nucleotides not matched to a gene: 9. The CDR3 nucleotides read TGTGCCAGCAGGCGTGGACAGGGGGGGTGGCAAGAGACCCAGTACTTC. Translating gives CASRRGQGGWQETQYF.

The rearrangement uses TRBV5-1 and TRBJ2-7; 10 bases line up with TRBD2. Germline CDR1 reads SGHRS; CDR2 reads YFSETQ. CDR3 size: 15 residues. Germline trimming cut 3 bases from V and 3 bases from J; bases unmatched to any gene: 6. CDR3 DNA: TGCGCCAGCAGCTCCGGACTAGCGGAGGTCTACGAGCAGTACTTC. Amino acids: CASSSGLAEVYEQYF.

The chain has TRBV19 and TRBJ2-2, with 7 positions matching TRBD2. V shed 6 bases and J 4 bases; nucleotides not matched to a gene: 8. Germline V gene data show CDR1 as LNHDA and CDR2 as SQIVND (reference sequence). This CDR3 has 15 amino acids. The CDR3 DNA is TGTGCCAGTAGCAGCCCGGGACTACCCACCGGGGAGCTGTTTTTT. It codes for CASSSPGLPTGELFF. Full variable domain (rest looked up from reference TRBV19 and TRBJ2-2): DGGITQSPKYLFRKEGQNVTLSCEQNLNHDAMYWYRQDPGQGLRLIYYSQIVNDFQKGDIAEGYSVSREKKESFPLTVTSAQKNPTAFYLCASSSPGLPTGELFFGEGSRLTVL.

This clone was recorded once. V and J are TRBV14 and TRBJ1-1, with D perhaps TRBD1 (5 bases). The germline CDR1 and CDR2 sequences are SGHDN and FVKESK. Trimming removed 0 bases at V and 4 bases at J, with 9 bases between. The CDR3 totals 14 residues. The CDR3 loop reads CASSQELRGTEAFF. In DNA, the CDR3 is TGTGCCAGCAGCCAAGAACTAAGGGGCACTGAAGCTTTCTTT.

V is TRBV6-7 and J is TRBJ2-1; TRBD2 is a possible D gene (6 bases). TRBV6-7 is labeled an ORF, and its function is uncertain. V shed 7 bases and J shed 4 bases, with 23 bases lying between them. The CDR3 runs 17 residues. This chain's CDR3 is CASTNRRGSSRYNEQFF. For the CDR3, the DNA is TGTGCCAGCACCAACCGCCGGGGGTCTAGCAGGTACAATGAGCAGTTCTTC.

The CDR3 loop is CASSMARLAGGYEQYF. In nucleotides, the CDR3 is TGTGCCAGTAGTATGGCTAGACTAGCGGGAGGCTACGAGCAGTACTTC. The chain combines TRBV19 with TRBJ2-7; 13 positions match TRBD2. The length of the CDR3 is 16 residues. CDR1 is LNHDA and CDR2 is SQIVND in the germline V gene (reference sequence). Trimming took 3 bases from V and 3 from J; bases not matched to a gene: 5.

The chain has TRBV10-3 and TRBJ1-6, with D uncertain. V shed 2 bases and J shed 9 bases, with 5 bases lying between them. This CDR3 comprises 12 residues. The V gene's germline CDR1 is ENHRY and CDR2 SYGVKD. The CDR3 region has the DNA TGTGCCATCAGTGAGAACACTTCACCCCTCCACTTT. Translated, it gives CAISENTSPLHF.

The chain uses TRBV19 and TRBJ1-2, with D possibly TRBD1 on 6 matching bases. Trimming removed 0 bases at V and 8 bases at J, with 10 bases between. The CDR3 consists of 13 residues. Germline CDR1 reads LNHDA; CDR2 reads SQIVND (reference sequence). CDR3 coding DNA: TGTGCCAGTAGTATAGAGCACAGGGACGGCTACACCTTC. Protein: CASSIEHRDGYTF.

CDR3 nucleotides: TGCGCCAGCAGCAGGGACAGGCCAAATAATTCACCCCTCCACTTT. Protein: CASSRDRPNNSPLHF. The chain has TRBV5-1 and TRBJ1-6; 8 nucleotides agree with TRBD1. CDR1 SGHRS and CDR2 YFSETQ come from the germline V gene. J was trimmed by 5 bases and V by 4 bases; bases with no gene match: 5. CDR3 length: 15 amino acids.

The chain combines TRBV3-1 (or the pseudogene TRBV3-2) with TRBJ2-2; TRBD2 matches at 7 bases. V lost 4 bases and J lost 6; bases outside the gene matches: 17. Germline CDR1 LGHDT, CDR2 YNNKEL (reference sequence). The CDR3 is made up of 18 amino acids. In nucleotides, the CDR3 is TGTGCCAGCAGCCCTGGAGTTCGAGCGAGCGGGACGTCCGGGGAGCTGTTTTTT. This gives the protein CASSPGVRASGTSGELFF.

The V gene is TRBV9, the J gene TRBJ2-5; D perhaps matches TRBD2 (5 bases). Germline CDR1 and CDR2: SGDLS and YYNGEE. V was trimmed by 3 bases and J by 3 bases, leaving 12 bases between them. This CDR3 region has 14 residues. The CDR3 bases are TGTGCCAGCAGCGGCTGGACTGAAGAAGAGACCCAGTACTTC. Amino acid sequence: CASSGWTEEETQYF.

The J gene is TRBJ1-2, the V gene TRBV3-1 (or the pseudogene TRBV3-2); the D gene is possibly TRBD1 (6 bases). Germline V CDR1 and CDR2: LGHDT, YNNKEL (reference sequence). This CDR3 is built from 15 residues. V lost 1 base to trimming and J lost 5 bases, with 14 bases between them. The chain's CDR3 is CASSQVSWGTYGYTF. In nucleotides, the CDR3 is TGTGCCAGCAGCCAAGTTTCATGGGGGACATATGGCTACACCTTC.

This clone was seen a single time. The chain carries TRBV18 and TRBJ1-4; tentative D call: TRBD1 (6 bases). The CDR3 is made up of 13 amino acids. Germline V gene sequence: CDR1 KGHSH, CDR2 LQKENI. V lost 5 bases to trimming and J lost 8 bases, with 12 bases between them. Here the CDR3 reads CASSAGQKEKLFF. The CDR3 DNA follows: TGTGCCAGCTCAGCCGGACAGAAAGAAAAACTGTTTTTT. The full variable domain, with the rest looked up from reference TRBV18 and TRBJ1-4, is NAGVMQNPRHLVRRRGQEARLRCSPMKGHSHVYWYRQLPEEGLKFMVYLQKENIIDESGMPKERFSAEFPKEGPSILRIQQVVRGDSAAYFCASSAGQKEKLFFGSGTQLSVL.

The DNA for the CDR3 is TGTGCCAGCAGTGATCTGGCTGGAGCTTTCTTT. Translation: CASSDLAGAFF. The rearrangement links TRBV6-1 to TRBJ1-1; no clear D gene. Germline values: CDR1 MNHNS, CDR2 SASEGT. CDR3 length: 11 amino acids. V was trimmed by 3 bases and J by 10 bases, leaving 9 bases between them.

The rearrangement joins TRBV3-1 (or the pseudogene TRBV3-2) to TRBJ1-3, with D possibly being TRBD1 (5 bases). The CDR3 covers 15 residues. Germline CDR1 and CDR2: LGHDT and YNNKEL (reference sequence). V shed 1 base and J shed 6 bases, with 13 bases lying between them. The CDR3 DNA reads as TGTGCCAGCAGCCAAGGGTTCTCGGGGGAAAACACCATATATTTT. This gives the protein CASSQGFSGENTIYF.

This rearrangement joins TRBV30 to TRBJ1-4, with 7 bases identical to TRBD1. Trimming cost V 4 bases and J 3 bases; bases outside gene matches: 8. The CDR3 sequence is 15 residues long. Germline V lookup: CDR1 GTSNPN, CDR2 SVGIG (reference sequence). DNA of the CDR3: TGTGCCTGGAAGAGCACGACAGGGCCTAATGAAAAACTGTTTTTT. Residues: CAWKSTTGPNEKLFF.

The V gene is TRBV10-2, the J gene TRBJ2-5; D may be TRBD1 (6 bases). The CDR3 is 15 residues long. The V end lost 6 bases, the J end lost 4 bases, and 18 bases lay between the germline ends. CDR1 WSHSY and CDR2 SAAADI come from the germline V gene. The CDR3 spells CASRRAGAVVETQYF. The CDR3 DNA reads as TGCGCCAGCAGGCGGGCAGGGGCAGTAGTAGAGACCCAGTACTTC.